The 16 T cell receptor beta chains reported below all come from one sample, sequenced in a study of T cell responses to AZD1222 COVID-19 vaccine. Sequenced by immunoSEQ multiplex PCR; TCRdb stores in-frame clones only, minus some. The data contain around 140,000 clones, 75% to 95% of them singletons. Specimen: peripheral blood, collected on day 0 of AZD1222 vaccination. These receptors came from an adult in good health.

The V call is TRBV5-8, the J call TRBJ2-3, with 10 bases lining up with TRBD1. With V trimmed by 4 bases and J by 6 bases, 14 bases remained unmatched. The CDR3 extends over 17 amino acids. The germline V gene has CDR1 SGHTS and CDR2 YDEGEE. CDR3 nucleotides: TGTGCCAGCAGCATTGGGACAGGGGCGGCCCAGGGGGATACGCAGTATTTT. Protein sequence: CASSIGTGAAQGDTQYF.

The V call is TRBV14, the J call TRBJ1-2; tentatively, D is TRBD1 (6 bases). The length of the CDR3 is 19 residues. V lost 1 base, J lost 1 base, and 22 bases lay in between. Germline CDR1 reads SGHDN; CDR2 reads FVKESK. CDR3 residues: CASSQGRGGHDLINYGYTF. The CDR3 bases are TGTGCCAGCAGCCAAGGACGAGGGGGGCACGACCTCATTAACTATGGCTACACCTTC. Filled out from reference TRBV14 and TRBJ1-2, the complete variable domain reads EAGVTQFPSHSVIEKGQTVTLRCDPISGHDNLYWYRRVMGKEIKFLLHFVKESKQDESGMPNNRFLAERTGGTYSTLKVQPAELEDSGVYFCASSQGRGGHDLINYGYTFGSGTRLTVV.

V is TRBV19 and J is TRBJ1-2, with unresolved D. V was shortened by 1 base and J by 7 bases, with 16 bases between the two germline ends. Germline V CDR1 and CDR2: LNHDA, SQIVND (reference sequence). This CDR3 has 15 residues. The CDR3 DNA sequence: TGTGCCAGTAGTATAGCGACAAATAGTATGGTTGGCTACACCTTC. Its translation: CASSIATNSMVGYTF.

This rearrangement joins TRBV6-4 to TRBJ1-6, with D tentatively TRBD1 (6 bases). CDR1 is MRHNA, CDR2 SNTAGT, per germline. The V and J ends lost 3 bases and 10 bases respectively, with 16 bases between them. CDR3 length: 15 amino acids. The CDR3 loop is CASSEGSGVDSPLHF. The CDR3 nucleotides are TGTGCCAGCAGTGAAGGTTCAGGGGTGGACTCACCCCTCCACTTT.

The CDR3 bases are TGCAGCGTCCCAGGGGGCAGGAGAAATGAGCAGTTCTTC. Its protein is CSVPGGRRNEQFF. This chain uses TRBV29-1 with TRBJ2-1; the match to TRBD1 covers 8 bases. With 6 bases clipped from V and 7 bases from J, the junction kept 8 bases outside the gene matches. Germline lookup yields CDR1 SQVTM and CDR2 ANQGSEA. The CDR3 consists of 13 residues.

The chain combines TRBV30 with TRBJ1-1; D might be TRBD1 (5 bases). Looked up from germline, CDR1 is GTSNPN and CDR2 is SVGIG (reference sequence). CDR3 length: 16 residues. The V end was cut by 3 bases, the J end by 1 base, with 18 bases between. The CDR3, as DNA: TGTGCCTGGAGGCTCGGGACTCTTCTTAGGAACACTGAAGCTTTCTTT. Translating gives CAWRLGTLLRNTEAFF. Full variable domain (outside the CDR3, taken from reference TRBV30 and TRBJ1-1): SQTIHQWPATLVQPVGSPLSLECTVEGTSNPNLYWYRQAAGRGLQLLFYSVGIGQISSEVPQNLSASRPQDRQFILSSKKLLLSDSGFYLCAWRLGTLLRNTEAFFGQGTRLTVV.

The V call is TRBV28, the J call TRBJ1-5, with D possibly matching TRBD1 (5 bases). This CDR3 is built from 14 residues. Deletions cut 1 base from V and 7 bases from J, with 11 bases between. Germline V gives CDR1 MDHEN, CDR2 SYDVKM. This chain's CDR3 is CASSLSGERQPQHF. CDR3 bases: TGTGCCAGCAGTTTATCGGGGGAGAGGCAGCCCCAGCATTTT.

The V gene is TRBV28, the J gene TRBJ2-1; 7 positions agree with TRBD2. The CDR3 is made up of 17 amino acids. V was clipped by 5 bases and J by 4 bases; unmatched bases: 14. The germline V gene encodes CDR1 MDHEN and CDR2 SYDVKM. Here the CDR3 DNA reads TGTGCCAGCAGTGACGACTTTTCGGGGGGATATTACAATGAGCAGTTCTTC. It specifies CASSDDFSGGYYNEQFF.

The CDR3 region is CAWSRQYEYNEQFF. The CDR3 DNA reads TGTGCCTGGAGTAGACAGTATGAATACAATGAGCAGTTCTTC. The chain carries TRBV30 and TRBJ2-1, with D possibly TRBD1 on 5 matching bases. V dropped 2 bases and J dropped 4 bases, with 12 bases sitting between them. This CDR3 has 14 residues. Germline V gene sequence: CDR1 GTSNPN, CDR2 SVGIG (reference sequence).

V is TRBV12-3 or TRBV12-4 and J is TRBJ1-5; D is ambiguous. V lost 3 bases, J lost 0 bases, and 3 bases lay in between. This CDR3 is built from 13 residues. CDR3 nucleotides: TGTGCCAGCAGTTTTCTTAGCAATCAGCCCCAGCATTTT. This translates into CASSFLSNQPQHF.

This clone was seen just once. The CDR3 sequence is CASSSYHEQYF. CDR3 in DNA: TGTGCCAGCAGTTCGTACCACGAGCAGTACTTC. The rearrangement links TRBV28 to TRBJ2-7; D call uncertain. This CDR3 is 11 amino acids long. The germline V gene encodes CDR1 MDHEN and CDR2 SYDVKM. V was shortened by 4 bases and J by 5 bases, with 6 bases between the two germline ends.

The V and J genes are TRBV19 and TRBJ1-2, with a weak D call TRBD1 (5 bases). Trimming left V 9 bases short and J 0 bases short, with 8 bases between. CDR1 and CDR2 (germline): LNHDA, SQIVND (reference sequence). The CDR3 is 12 residues long. CDR3 sequence reads: CASQGSNYGYTF. The CDR3 nucleotides read TGTGCCAGCCAGGGTTCTAACTATGGCTACACCTTC.

The genes are TRBV19 and TRBJ1-4; the D is unclear. Germline V gene lookup returns CDR1 LNHDA and CDR2 SQIVND (reference sequence). With 2 bases removed from V and 4 bases from J, the gap between germline ends came to 20 bases. The CDR3 totals 18 residues. This CDR3 reads CASSIIGRGRASNEKLFF. For the CDR3, the DNA is TGTGCCAGTAGTATAATTGGCCGAGGACGGGCAAGTAATGAAAAACTGTTTTTT.

The rearrangement uses TRBV19 and TRBJ1-5, with a tentative D call TRBD1 (5 bases). Germline CDR1 reads LNHDA; CDR2 reads SQIVND (reference sequence). V gave up 8 bases and J gave up 4 bases, with 12 bases separating them. The CDR3 sequence is 13 residues long. Here the CDR3 reads CASYGTPNQPQHF. The CDR3 bases are TGTGCCAGTTACGGGACCCCTAATCAGCCCCAGCATTTT.

This chain joins TRBV11-1 and TRBJ1-3; 10 bases map to TRBD1. This CDR3 has 16 residues. Germline CDR1 is SGHAT and CDR2 is FQDESV (reference sequence). J was trimmed by 2 bases and V by 5 bases; bases with no gene match: 6. The CDR3 DNA reads as TGTGCCAGCAGCGCGGGACAGGGGACGGCTGGAAACACCATATATTTT. Translation: CASSAGQGTAGNTIYF. The variable domain in full, with the rest retrieved from reference TRBV11-1 and TRBJ1-3, is EAEVAQSPRYKITEKSQAVAFWCDPISGHATLYWYRQILGQGPELLVQFQDESVVDDSQLPKDRFSAERLKGVDSTLKIQPAELGDSAMYLCASSAGQGTAGNTIYFGEGSWLTVV.

The V call is TRBV12-3 or TRBV12-4, the J call TRBJ2-2; D not resolved. Trimming took 1 base from V and 4 from J, leaving 4 bases between them. The CDR3 is 13 residues long. The CDR3 sequence is CASSLVRTGELFF. CDR3 DNA sequence: TGTGCCAGCAGTTTAGTCCGCACCGGGGAGCTGTTTTTT.